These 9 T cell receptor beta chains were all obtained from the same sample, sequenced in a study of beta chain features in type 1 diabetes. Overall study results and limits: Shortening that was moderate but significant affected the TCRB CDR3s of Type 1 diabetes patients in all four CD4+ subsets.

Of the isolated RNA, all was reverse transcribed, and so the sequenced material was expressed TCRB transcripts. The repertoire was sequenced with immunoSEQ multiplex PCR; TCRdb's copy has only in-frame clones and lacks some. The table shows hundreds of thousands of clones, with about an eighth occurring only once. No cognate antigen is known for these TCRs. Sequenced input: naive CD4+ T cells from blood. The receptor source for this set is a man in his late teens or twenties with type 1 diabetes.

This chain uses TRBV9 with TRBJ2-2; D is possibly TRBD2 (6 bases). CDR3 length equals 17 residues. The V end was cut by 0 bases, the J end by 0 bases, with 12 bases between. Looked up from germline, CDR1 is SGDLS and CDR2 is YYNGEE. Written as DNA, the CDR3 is TGTGCCAGCAGCGTAGCTACGGGGAGGTCGAACACCGGGGAGCTGTTTTTT. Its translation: CASSVATGRSNTGELFF.

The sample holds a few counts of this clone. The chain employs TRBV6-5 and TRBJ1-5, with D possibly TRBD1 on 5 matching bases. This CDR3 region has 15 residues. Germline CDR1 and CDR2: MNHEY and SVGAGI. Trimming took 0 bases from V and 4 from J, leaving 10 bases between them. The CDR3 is CASSYSGARNQPQHF. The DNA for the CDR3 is TGTGCCAGCAGTTACTCCGGGGCGCGGAATCAGCCCCAGCATTTT.

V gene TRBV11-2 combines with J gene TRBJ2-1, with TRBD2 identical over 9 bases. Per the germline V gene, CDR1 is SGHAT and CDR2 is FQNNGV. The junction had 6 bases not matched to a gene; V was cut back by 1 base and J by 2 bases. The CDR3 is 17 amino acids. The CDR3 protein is CASSLGLAGFPYNEQFF. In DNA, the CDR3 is TGTGCCAGCAGCTTAGGCCTAGCGGGATTTCCCTACAATGAGCAGTTCTTC.

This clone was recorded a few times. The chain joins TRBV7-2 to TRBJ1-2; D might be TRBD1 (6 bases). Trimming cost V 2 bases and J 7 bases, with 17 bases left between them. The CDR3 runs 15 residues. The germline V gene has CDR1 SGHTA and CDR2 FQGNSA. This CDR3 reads CASSLNSATRGGYTF. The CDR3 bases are TGTGCCAGCAGCTTAAATTCGGCAACCAGGGGTGGCTACACCTTC.

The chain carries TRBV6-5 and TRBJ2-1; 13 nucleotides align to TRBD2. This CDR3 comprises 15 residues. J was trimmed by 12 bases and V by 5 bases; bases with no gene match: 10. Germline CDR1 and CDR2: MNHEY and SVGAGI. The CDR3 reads CASSLGLAGVIRQFF. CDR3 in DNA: TGTGCCAGCAGTCTCGGACTAGCGGGGGTGATACGGCAGTTCTTC.

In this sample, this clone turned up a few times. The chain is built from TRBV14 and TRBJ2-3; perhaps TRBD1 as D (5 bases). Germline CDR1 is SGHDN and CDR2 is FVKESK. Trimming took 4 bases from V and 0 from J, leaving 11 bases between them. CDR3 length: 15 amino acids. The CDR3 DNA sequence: TGTGCCAGCAGCCCCAGGACATATAGCACAGATACGCAGTATTTT. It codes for CASSPRTYSTDTQYF. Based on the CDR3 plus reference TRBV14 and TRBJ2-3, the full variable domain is EAGVTQFPSHSVIEKGQTVTLRCDPISGHDNLYWYRRVMGKEIKFLLHFVKESKQDESGMPNNRFLAERTGGTYSTLKVQPAELEDSGVYFCASSPRTYSTDTQYFGPGTRLTVL.

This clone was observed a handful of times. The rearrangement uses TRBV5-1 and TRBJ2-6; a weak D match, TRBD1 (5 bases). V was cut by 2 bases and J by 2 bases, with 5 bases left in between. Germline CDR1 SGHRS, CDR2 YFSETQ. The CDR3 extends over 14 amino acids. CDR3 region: CASSFRAGANVLTF. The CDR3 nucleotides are TGCGCCAGCAGCTTCAGGGCTGGGGCCAACGTCCTGACTTTC.

The chain's CDR3 is CASSLGAGRVNEQFF. Written as DNA, the CDR3 is TGTGCCAGCAGTTTGGGAGCGGGAAGGGTCAATGAGCAGTTCTTC. This chain links TRBV28 with TRBJ2-1; 7 nucleotides line up with TRBD2. Per germline, CDR1 MDHEN and CDR2 SYDVKM. Losses at the gene ends were 3 bases for V and 6 bases for J; bases not matched to a gene: 8. The CDR3 is made up of 15 amino acids.

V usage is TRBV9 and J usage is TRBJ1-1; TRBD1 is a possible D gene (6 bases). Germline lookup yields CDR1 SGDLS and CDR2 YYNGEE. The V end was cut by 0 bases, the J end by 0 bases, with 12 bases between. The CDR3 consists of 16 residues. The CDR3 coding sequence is TGTGCCAGCAGCGTAGCTCCACAGGGCCTGAACACTGAAGCTTTCTTT. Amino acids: CASSVAPQGLNTEAFF.